These 21 T cell receptor beta chains share one sample of origin, sequenced in a study of PD-1 blockade in mismatch repair-deficient tumors. Libraries were prepared by immunoSEQ multiplex PCR; TCRdb keeps only in-frame clonotypes and omits some of them. The table includes some 120,000 clones, roughly 80% detected once. The sample in question was peripheral blood, obtained roughly 60 weeks after starting pembrolizumab. These receptors all come from an adult with mismatch repair-deficient cancer.

The chain has TRBV19 and TRBJ2-7; D might be TRBD1 or TRBD2, each matching 5 bases. The CDR3 totals 15 residues. CDR1 and CDR2 from the germline V gene are LNHDA and SQIVND (reference sequence). V was pared by 5 bases and J by 6 bases, with 20 bases between. CDR3 DNA sequence: TGTGCCAGTAGTCCCTCTGCTGGGACCCTCTTCGAGCAGTACTTC. Protein product: CASSPSAGTLFEQYF.

The V call is TRBV7-2, the J call TRBJ2-1, with 9 nucleotides matching TRBD2. Germline V lookup: CDR1 SGHTA, CDR2 FQGNSA. The V gene end was trimmed by 6 bases and the J gene end by 9 bases; junction bases not matched to a gene: 12. CDR3 length: 15 residues. CDR3 nucleotides: TGTGCCAGCAGTCCTTCAGCGGGAGGTCGTGGTGAGCAGTTCTTC. Its translation: CASSPSAGGRGEQFF.

The rearrangement uses TRBV7-2 and TRBJ1-1; D is unresolved. The CDR3 has 13 residues. Trimming pared 3 bases from V and 9 bases from J, leaving 14 bases between. The V gene's germline CDR1 is SGHTA and CDR2 FQGNSA. CDR3 DNA: TGTGCCAGCAGCTTCTGGGCAGAACGACAAGCTTTCTTT. Translating it yields CASSFWAERQAFF.

J is TRBJ1-3 and V is TRBV30, with unresolved D. The CDR3 is 19 amino acids. Germline lookup yields CDR1 GTSNPN and CDR2 SVGIG (reference sequence). Trimming stripped 0 bases from V and 0 bases from J, with 21 bases between. For the CDR3, the DNA is TGTGCCTGGAGTGTACTTCCTCCCGGGTTCGGCCACTCTGGAAACACCATATATTTT. It yields the protein CAWSVLPPGFGHSGNTIYF.

The CDR3 here is CASSLFGQGVNNEKLFF. Written as DNA, the CDR3 is TGTGCCAGCAGCTTATTCGGACAGGGGGTAAATAATGAAAAACTGTTTTTT. The chain uses TRBV7-9 and TRBJ1-4; 10 nucleotides line up with TRBD1. There are 17 residues in the CDR3. Trimming removed 2 bases from V and 4 bases from J; junction bases left unmatched: 7. Germline-derived CDR1 and CDR2 are SEHNR and FQNEAQ (reference sequence).

The V and J genes are TRBV5-4 and TRBJ2-5; D gene uncertain. This CDR3 has 14 amino acids. V shed 0 bases and J shed 5 bases, with 11 bases lying between them. The germline gives CDR1 SGHNT, CDR2 YYREEE (reference sequence). Here the CDR3 reads CASSLAELAETQYF. CDR3 coding DNA: TGTGCCAGCAGCTTGGCCGAACTGGCGGAGACCCAGTACTTC.

The chain recombines TRBV19 with TRBJ2-1; 7 bases line up with TRBD2. Trimming removed 4 bases from V and 2 bases from J; junction bases left unmatched: 5. Germline V gene data show CDR1 as LNHDA and CDR2 as SQIVND (reference sequence). This CDR3 comprises 15 residues. In DNA, the CDR3 is TGTGCCAGTAGTAAGCTAGCGGAGACCTACAATGAGCAGTTCTTC. The encoded protein is CASSKLAETYNEQFF.

CDR3 amino acids: CASSLPSGTRNTGELFF. Written as DNA, the CDR3 is TGCGCCAGCAGCTTGCCTTCCGGGACCCGCAACACCGGGGAGCTGTTTTTT. This chain joins TRBV5-1 and TRBJ2-2; the D call may be TRBD1 or TRBD2 (5 bases each). The V end lost 1 base, the J end lost 2 bases, and 15 bases lay between the germline ends. Germline CDR1 is SGHRS and CDR2 is YFSETQ. The CDR3 is made up of 17 amino acids.

This rearrangement joins TRBV11-2 to TRBJ2-1; 7 bases are shared with TRBD1. The V segment lost 2 bases and the J segment 10 bases; nucleotides outside the gene matches: 8. The CDR3 has 14 amino acids. CDR1 is SGHAT, CDR2 FQNNGV, per germline. The CDR3 DNA sequence: TGTGCCAGCAGCTTATTACAGGGGCCTCGGGAGCAGTTCTTC. This sequence encodes CASSLLQGPREQFF.

The chain links TRBV2 to TRBJ1-5; 11 positions agree with TRBD1. V was clipped by 4 bases and J by 5 bases; unmatched bases: 1. The germline V gene encodes CDR1 SNHLY and CDR2 FYNNEI. This CDR3 comprises 14 residues. In DNA, the CDR3 is TGTGCCAGCAGTGGGACAGGGGGCTATCAGCCCCAGCATTTT. This gives the protein CASSGTGGYQPQHF.

The rearrangement joins TRBV2 to TRBJ1-1; 8 bases fit TRBD1. CDR3 length: 15 amino acids. The germline CDR1 and CDR2 sequences are SNHLY and FYNNEI. The trim removed 6 bases at V and 2 bases at J, leaving 8 bases unmatched. Here the CDR3 reads CASSPRQGTNTEAFF. CDR3 DNA: TGTGCCAGCAGCCCACGACAGGGGACAAACACTGAAGCTTTCTTT. Full variable domain (remainder filled in from reference TRBV2 and TRBJ1-1): EPEVTQTPSHQVTQMGQEVILRCVPISNHLYFYWYRQILGQKVEFLVSFYNNEISEKSEIFDDQFSVERPDGSNFTLKIRSTKLEDSAMYFCASSPRQGTNTEAFFGQGTRLTVV.

This clone has just one count. The chain combines TRBV6-6 with TRBJ2-5; 7 bases are a match to TRBD1. Trimming took 5 bases from V and 3 from J; bases not matched to a gene: 6. The CDR3 is 14 amino acids. Germline CDR1 reads MNHNY; CDR2 reads SVGAGI (reference sequence). In DNA form, the CDR3 reads TGTGCCAGCAGTCTCCGGGACAGAGAAGAGACCCAGTACTTC. It is translated as CASSLRDREETQYF.

The CDR3: CASSISGSSDEQFF. CDR3 coding DNA: TGTGCCAGTAGTATTAGCGGGAGTTCAGATGAGCAGTTCTTC. The genes are TRBV19 and TRBJ2-1, with 9 bases that match TRBD2. The CDR3 totals 14 residues. Germline CDR1 is LNHDA and CDR2 is SQIVND (reference sequence). The trim removed 3 bases at V and 8 bases at J, leaving 5 bases unmatched.

This sequence joins TRBV15 and TRBJ2-4; TRBD2 matches 8 bases. Germline V lookup: CDR1 LNHNV, CDR2 YYDKDF (reference sequence). This CDR3 comprises 14 residues. Trimming at V came to 5 bases and at J to 6 bases, leaving 6 bases not matched to a gene. The DNA of the CDR3 is TGTGCCACCAGCGAGGGACTAGATTTAAACATTCAGTACTTC. Translating it yields CATSEGLDLNIQYF.

In this sample, this clone turned up a few times. The gene calls are TRBV4-1 and TRBJ2-7; no reliable D call. The CDR3 sequence is 14 residues long. Germline V CDR1 and CDR2: MGHRA, YSYEKL. Trimming stripped 0 bases from V and 2 bases from J, with 8 bases between. CDR3 DNA sequence: TGCGCCAGCAGCCAAGAGGCCGCTACCTACGAGCAGTACTTC. This encodes CASSQEAATYEQYF.

The V and J genes are TRBV29-1 and TRBJ2-3; 9 bases map to TRBD2. V lost 3 bases, J lost 5 bases, and 12 bases stayed unmatched. CDR3 length: 16 residues. The germline V gene has CDR1 SQVTM and CDR2 ANQGSEA. The CDR3 protein is CSVDGLAGGFGDTQYF. The CDR3 region has the DNA TGCAGCGTTGACGGACTGGCGGGAGGGTTTGGAGATACGCAGTATTTT.

In this sample, this clone turned up once. The gene calls are TRBV12-5 and TRBJ2-1; 7 bases agree with TRBD2. The J segment lost 2 bases and the V segment lost 3 bases, leaving 4 bases of the junction unmatched. The germline V gene has CDR1 LGHNT and CDR2 FRNRAP. The CDR3 contains 15 residues. CDR3 loop: CASGFAREPYNEQFF. CDR3 DNA: TGTGCTAGTGGTTTTGCGCGGGAGCCCTACAATGAGCAGTTCTTC.

This sequence joins TRBV25-1 and TRBJ1-5; TRBD1 matches 7 bases. This CDR3 has 15 residues. The germline V gene has CDR1 MGHDK and CDR2 SYGVNS. V shed 4 bases and J 3 bases; nucleotides not matched to a gene: 6. The CDR3 bases are TGTGCCAGCAGTGCTTTGGGACAGAACAATCAGCCCCAGCATTTT. This encodes CASSALGQNNQPQHF.

The sample holds a few counts of this clone. This sequence joins TRBV9 and TRBJ2-7, with D perhaps given as TRBD1 or TRBD2 (6 bases each). Trimming shortened V by 2 bases and J by 5 bases, and 17 bases separated the two germline ends. The germline V gene encodes CDR1 SGDLS and CDR2 YYNGEE. This CDR3 has 15 residues. In DNA form, the CDR3 reads TGTGCCAGCAGCGTTGCTGGCAGGGGAGGACACGAGCAGTACTTC. It is translated as CASSVAGRGGHEQYF.

This chain uses TRBV29-1 with TRBJ1-1, with D tentatively TRBD1 (6 bases). The CDR3 runs to 13 residues. Trimming shortened V by 6 bases and J by 0 bases, and 11 bases separated the two germline ends. Germline V gene lookup returns CDR1 SQVTM and CDR2 ANQGSEA. Here the CDR3 reads CSVTGSLNTEAFF. CDR3 sequence (DNA): TGCAGCGTCACAGGGTCCCTGAACACTGAAGCTTTCTTT.

The CDR3 loop is CASSLDGSSNYGYTF. The CDR3 DNA reads as TGTGCCAGCAGCTTAGATGGGAGTTCTAACTATGGCTACACCTTC. The chain recombines TRBV7-9 with TRBJ1-2; D not certain. The V gene's germline CDR1 is SEHNR and CDR2 FQNEAQ (reference sequence). The V end lost 1 base, the J end lost 0 bases, and 9 bases lay between the germline ends. The CDR3 extends over 15 amino acids.